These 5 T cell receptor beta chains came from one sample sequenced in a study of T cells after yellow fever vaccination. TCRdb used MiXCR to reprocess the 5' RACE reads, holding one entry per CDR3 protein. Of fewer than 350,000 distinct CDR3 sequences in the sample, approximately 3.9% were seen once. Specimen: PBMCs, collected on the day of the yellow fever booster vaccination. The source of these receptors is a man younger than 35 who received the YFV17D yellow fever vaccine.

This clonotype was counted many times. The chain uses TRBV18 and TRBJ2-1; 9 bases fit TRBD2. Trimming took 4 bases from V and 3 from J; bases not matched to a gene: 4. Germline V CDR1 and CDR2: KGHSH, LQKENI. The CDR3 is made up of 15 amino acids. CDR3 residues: CASSLPTSGYNEQFF. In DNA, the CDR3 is TGTGCCAGCTCACTCCCGACTAGCGGCTACAATGAGCAGTTCTTC.

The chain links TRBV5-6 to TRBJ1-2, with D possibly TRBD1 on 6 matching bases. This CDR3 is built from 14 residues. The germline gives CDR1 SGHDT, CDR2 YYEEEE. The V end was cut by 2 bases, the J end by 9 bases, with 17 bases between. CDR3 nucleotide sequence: TGTGCCAGCAGCTTACTTTCCGGGGGCGAGAGCTACACCTTC. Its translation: CASSLLSGGESYTF.

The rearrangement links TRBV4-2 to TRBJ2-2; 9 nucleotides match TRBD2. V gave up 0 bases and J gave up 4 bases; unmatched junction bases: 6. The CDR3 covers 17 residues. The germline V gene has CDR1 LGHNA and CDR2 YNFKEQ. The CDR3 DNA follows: TGTGCCAGCAGCCAAGATGGTAGCGGGGGAACCACCGGGGAGCTGTTTTTT. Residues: CASSQDGSGGTTGELFF.

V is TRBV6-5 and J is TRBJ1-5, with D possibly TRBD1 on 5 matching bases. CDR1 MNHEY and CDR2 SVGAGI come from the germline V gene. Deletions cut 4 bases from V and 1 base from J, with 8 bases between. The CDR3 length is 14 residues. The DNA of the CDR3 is TGTGCCAGCAGTTGGGGGGACAGCAATCAGCCCCAGCATTTT. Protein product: CASSWGDSNQPQHF.

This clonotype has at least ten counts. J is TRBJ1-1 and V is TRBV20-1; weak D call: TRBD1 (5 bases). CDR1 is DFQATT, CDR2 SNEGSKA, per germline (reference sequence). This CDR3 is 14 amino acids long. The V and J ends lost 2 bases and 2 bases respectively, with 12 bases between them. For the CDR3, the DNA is TGCAGTGCTAGAATCGGGGGAAGAAACACTGAAGCTTTCTTT. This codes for CSARIGGRNTEAFF.